The rows below give T cell receptor beta chains drawn from one sample of a study of T-cell memory formation after mild COVID-19. TCRdb re-derived calls from the 5' RACE reads in MiXCR, one entry per CDR3 protein. This sample yields around 310,000 distinct CDR3 sequences, of which 20% to 25% are seen a single time; over 20% belongs to the top ten. Sequencing was performed on PBMCs or a T cell subset sorted from them (not recorded which). The receptors were gathered from a man in his late teens or twenties who had mild COVID-19 (a few samples of this study predate the infection). Cell type and time point are not known. The CDR3 runs from the conserved cysteine through the conserved F or W. Each record gives: J gene, D gene, clone size, V gene, CDR3 protein, CDR3 DNA. The D gene is left open where the match is weak. Rows may omit the clone size; those that give it use once, few, many or a size class.

TRBJ1-2,NA,NA,TRBV13,CASSLDSSYGYTF,TGTGCCAGCAGCTTAGATAGCAGCTATGGCTACACCTTC
TRBJ1-1,TRBD1,few,TRBV7-2,CASSLDLRQGTEAFF,TGTGCCAGCAGCTTAGATCTTAGACAGGGGACTGAAGCTTTCTTT
TRBJ1-5,TRBD1,few,TRBV4-3,CASSQDRGPGQTFGPQHF,TGCGCCAGCAGCCAAGACCGGGGACCGGGACAGACTTTCGGCCCCCAGCATTTT
TRBJ2-4,NA,NA,TRBV2,CASSKMTGRDIQYF,TGTGCCAGCAGTAAGATGACAGGCCGGGACATTCAGTACTTC
TRBJ1-4,NA,NA,TRBV6-6,CASSYVRATNEKLFF,TGTGCCAGCAGTTACGTCAGGGCAACTAATGAAAAACTGTTTTTT
TRBJ2-2,NA,NA,TRBV30,CAWIGENTGELFF,TGTGCCTGGATAGGAGAAAACACCGGGGAGCTGTTTTTT
TRBJ2-1,NA,once,TRBV7-9,CASRRDGEQFF,TGTGCCAGCCGACGGGACGGGGAGCAGTTCTTC
TRBJ2-1,NA,few,TRBV7-3,CASSLRRSSLHEQFF,TGTGCCAGCAGCTTAAGGCGTAGCTCCTTGCATGAGCAGTTCTTC
TRBJ1-1,NA,few,TRBV5-1,CASRAGYTEAFF,TGCGCCAGCAGAGCAGGGTATACTGAAGCTTTCTTT
TRBJ2-5,NA,few,TRBV12-3/TRBV12-4,CASSLLIRTVKETQYF,TGTGCCAGCAGTTTGTTAATCAGGACAGTCAAAGAGACCCAGTACTTC
TRBJ1-1,NA,NA,TRBV27,CASTSVTAGWTEAFF,TGTGCCAGCACGTCCGTGACGGCTGGGTGGACTGAAGCTTTCTTT
TRBJ1-1,NA,NA,TRBV10-3,CAISEVPPEAFF,TGTGCCATCAGTGAGGTCCCGCCTGAAGCTTTCTTT
TRBJ2-1,TRBD1,NA,TRBV7-2,CASRWGTGYNEQFF,TGTGCCAGCAGATGGGGGACAGGTTACAATGAGCAGTTCTTC
TRBJ2-5,NA,NA,TRBV6-1,CASSELVETQYF,TGTGCCAGCAGTGAACTGGTAGAGACCCAGTACTTC
TRBJ2-3,NA,NA,TRBV20-1,CSALPGRPSSTDTQYF,TGCAGTGCTTTACCGGGAAGGCCATCTAGCACAGATACGCAGTATTTT
TRBJ2-3,TRBD2,once,TRBV5-1,CASSPMTSGGAPDTQYF,TGCGCCAGCAGCCCCATGACTAGCGGGGGGGCGCCAGATACGCAGTATTTT
TRBJ2-3,NA,many,TRBV18,CASSPPRGGPDTQYF,TGTGCCAGCTCACCACCGAGGGGAGGCCCAGATACGCAGTATTTT
TRBJ1-1,NA,few,TRBV7-6,CASSLERSAGNTEAFF,TGTGCCAGCAGCTTAGAACGATCCGCTGGGAACACTGAAGCTTTCTTT
TRBJ2-3,TRBD2,NA,TRBV5-1,CASSPLSLAAPGEGQYF,TGCGCCAGCAGTCCGCTCTCCCTAGCGGCCCCGGGTGAGGGGCAGTATTTT
TRBJ2-3,NA,NA,TRBV4-2,CASSQDVKGGRTDTQYF,TGTGCCAGCAGCCAAGATGTTAAGGGGGGGCGGACAGATACGCAGTATTTT
TRBJ2-5,NA,NA,TRBV5-1,CASSLGSGYSQETQYF,TGCGCCAGCAGCTTAGGTAGCGGCTACTCCCAAGAGACCCAGTACTTC
TRBJ2-1,NA,few,TRBV12-3/TRBV12-4,CASSLDDEGLPGQFF,TGTGCCAGCAGTTTAGATGATGAGGGGCTGCCTGGGCAGTTCTTC
TRBJ2-5,NA,NA,TRBV20-1,CSARLLVGETQYF,TGCAGTGCTAGACTTCTCGTTGGGGAGACCCAGTACTTC
TRBJ2-2,NA,few,TRBV24-1,CATRTANTGELFF,TGTGCCACCAGGACAGCGAACACCGGGGAGCTGTTTTTT
TRBJ2-3,NA,few,TRBV4-2,CASSQGPSRADTQYF,TGTGCCAGCAGCCAAGGACCGTCGCGCGCAGATACGCAGTATTTT
TRBJ1-2,NA,NA,TRBV3-2,CASSPTGCSGSANYGYTF,TGTGCCAGCAGCCCCACAGGGTGCTCGGGCTCAGCTAACTATGGCTACACCTTC
TRBJ2-7,NA,few,TRBV7-3,CASSLSSGSSYEQYF,TGTGCCAGCAGCTTATCGTCGGGGAGCTCCTACGAGCAGTACTTC
TRBJ1-6,NA,many,TRBV18,CASSVRMEAWNSPLHF,TGTGCCAGCTCTGTCAGGATGGAGGCTTGGAATTCACCCCTCCACTTT
TRBJ2-1,NA,NA,TRBV5-1,CASSLGNVDSVSNEQFF,TGCGCCAGCAGCTTGGGAAATGTGGACTCGGTGTCGAATGAGCAGTTCTTC
TRBJ1-4,TRBD1,few,TRBV5-1,CASSSPDRGGKLFF,TGCGCCAGCAGCTCCCCCGACAGGGGCGGGAAACTGTTTTTT
TRBJ2-7,NA,NA,TRBV2,CASSERRAGPEQYF,TGTGCCAGCAGTGAACGTAGGGCTGGTCCCGAGCAGTACTTC
TRBJ1-6,TRBD1,few,TRBV11-2,CASSARQGTNSPLHF,TGTGCCAGCAGCGCTCGACAGGGGACGAATTCACCCCTCCACTTT
TRBJ2-7,NA,few,TRBV20-1,CSARQDYEQYF,TGCAGTGCTAGACAGGACTACGAGCAGTACTTC
TRBJ1-3,TRBD1,NA,TRBV18,CASSLDREYGNTIYF,TGTGCCAGCTCACTCGACAGGGAATACGGAAACACCATATATTTT
TRBJ2-3,NA,NA,TRBV7-6,CASSSESYTQYF,TGTGCCAGCAGCTCCGAGTCGTATACGCAGTATTTT
TRBJ1-1,NA,few,TRBV5-1,CASTPGEGTEAFF,TGCGCCAGCACCCCGGGGGAAGGAACTGAAGCTTTCTTT
TRBJ2-7,TRBD2,few,TRBV7-2,CASSLGGFPYEQYF,TGTGCCAGCAGTTTGGGGGGGTTCCCCTACGAGCAGTACTTC
TRBJ2-7,NA,many,TRBV7-9,CASSLGNEQYF,TGTGCCAGCAGCTTAGGGAACGAGCAGTACTTC
TRBJ1-4,NA,NA,TRBV30,CAWTKNRQDFNEKLFF,TGTGCCTGGACTAAAAACCGACAGGATTTTAATGAAAAACTGTTTTTT
TRBJ2-6,TRBD2,few,TRBV7-9,CASSLASASGGLLLAGANVLTF,TGTGCCAGCAGCTTAGCGTCGGCTAGCGGGGGGCTATTATTAGCCGGGGCCAACGTCCTGACTTTC
TRBJ2-7,NA,NA,TRBV5-1,CASSRPGAESYEQYF,TGCGCCAGCAGCCGGCCGGGGGCAGAGAGCTACGAGCAGTACTTC